Below, 20 T cell receptor beta chains from the same sample are listed, as sequenced in a study of T cells in lung cancer brain metastases. Only in-frame clones appear in the TCRdb table, and some are missing; sequencing was by immunoSEQ multiplex PCR. The table includes thousands of clones, more than 75% detected once. Sequences were obtained from tumor tissue from a brain metastasis. Source of these receptors: a man aged 45-65 years with non-small cell lung cancer that had spread to the brain.

The table lists this clone with a count of one. This chain joins TRBV9 and TRBJ2-3; 8 bases match TRBD2. V lost 0 bases, J lost 1 base, and 4 bases stayed unmatched. Per germline, CDR1 SGDLS and CDR2 YYNGEE. This CDR3 comprises 16 residues. In nucleotides, the CDR3 is TGTGCCAGCAGCGTAGGGGTTAGCGGGGGCACAGATACGCAGTATTTT. Protein: CASSVGVSGGTDTQYF. Based on the CDR3 plus reference TRBV9 and TRBJ2-3, the full variable domain is DSGVTQTPKHLITATGQRVTLRCSPRSGDLSVYWYQQSLDQGLQFLIQYYNGEERAKGNILERFSAQQFPDLHSELNLSSLELGDSALYFCASSVGVSGGTDTQYFGPGTRLTVL.

By sample fraction, this clone is large. The chain joins TRBV4-2 to TRBJ1-1, with D possibly being TRBD1 (6 bases). V shed 0 bases and J shed 0 bases, with 14 bases lying between them. The CDR3 is made up of 17 amino acids. CDR1 is LGHNA and CDR2 is YNFKEQ in the germline V gene. This chain's CDR3 is CASSQEQGFTMNTEAFF. CDR3 coding DNA: TGTGCCAGCAGCCAAGAGCAGGGGTTTACGATGAACACTGAAGCTTTCTTT.

The CDR3 here is CASSWDPTRYNEQFF. As DNA, the CDR3 is TGCGCCAGCAGCTGGGACCCGACACGGTACAATGAGCAGTTCTTC. V usage is TRBV5-1 and J usage is TRBJ2-1, with D tentatively TRBD1 or TRBD2 (5 bases each). Trimming pared 3 bases from V and 4 bases from J, leaving 14 bases between. The CDR3 covers 15 residues. In germline, CDR1 is SGHRS, CDR2 YFSETQ.

This chain links TRBV11-2 with TRBJ2-5, with D unresolved. Germline V gene sequence: CDR1 SGHAT, CDR2 FQNNGV. This CDR3 has 13 residues. Trimming shortened V by 5 bases and J by 4 bases, and 11 bases separated the two germline ends. CDR3 in DNA: TGTGCCAGCAGCCAGTCACAAGTAGAGACCCAGTACTTC. Amino acid sequence: CASSQSQVETQYF.

The genes are TRBV20-1 and TRBJ2-7, with D perhaps matching TRBD1 (6 bases). Trimming stripped 0 bases from V and 9 bases from J, with 9 bases between. CDR3 size: 11 residues. Germline values: CDR1 DFQATT, CDR2 SNEGSKA (reference sequence). CDR3 sequence reads: CSARDGRGQYF. DNA of the CDR3: TGCAGTGCTAGAGATGGCAGGGGGCAGTACTTC.

For this clone: Other DNA variants within this sample encode the same CDR3. The rearrangement links TRBV5-1 to TRBJ1-4; perhaps TRBD1 as D (6 bases). Deletions cut 4 bases from V and 4 bases from J, with 11 bases between. The CDR3 loop spans 14 amino acids. Germline loops: CDR1 SGHRS, CDR2 YFSETQ. The CDR3 loop reads CASSLGRGNEKLFF. CDR3 sequence (DNA): TGCGCCAGCAGCCTGGGCAGGGGTAATGAAAAACTGTTTTTT. Full variable domain (missing parts from reference TRBV5-1 and TRBJ1-4): KAGVTQTPRYLIKTRGQQVTLSCSPISGHRSVSWYQQTPGQGLQFLFEYFSETQRNKGNFPGRFSGRQFSNSRSEMNVSTLELGDSALYLCASSLGRGNEKLFFGSGTQLSVL.

The CDR3 DNA reads as TGTGCCACCAGCAGAGATGAAGGGAGAGAGACCCAGTACTTC. This gives the protein CATSRDEGRETQYF. The chain combines TRBV15 with TRBJ2-5, with a possible D match to TRBD2 (5 bases). V lost 0 bases and J 4 bases, leaving 9 bases between the germline ends. CDR3 size: 14 residues. The germline gives CDR1 LNHNV, CDR2 YYDKDF (reference sequence).

This sequence joins TRBV18 and TRBJ1-4, with D unclear. The CDR3 sequence is 14 residues long. V was clipped by 0 bases and J by 11 bases, with 13 bases between them. Germline values: CDR1 KGHSH, CDR2 LQKENI. In nucleotides, the CDR3 is TGTGCCAGCTCACCACCATTCCAGAAGGAGAAACTGTTTTTT. It is translated as CASSPPFQKEKLFF.

The chain joins TRBV21-1 to TRBJ1-3. TRBV21-1 constitutes a pseudogene. The CDR3 is 14 residues long. In DNA, the CDR3 is TGTGCCAGCAGCAAAGCAGATTCTGGAAACACCATATATTTT. Its protein is CASSKADSGNTIYF.

This sequence joins TRBV5-1 and TRBJ1-1; D is undetermined. Trimming shortened V by 0 bases and J by 1 base, and 4 bases separated the two germline ends. The CDR3 length is 13 residues. The V gene's germline CDR1 is SGHRS and CDR2 YFSETQ. CDR3 DNA: TGCGCCAGCAGCTTGGGAGGGAACACTGAAGCTTTCTTT. Translated, it gives CASSLGGNTEAFF.

This chain joins TRBV15 and TRBJ1-2; the D is unclear. Trimming took off 5 bases at V and 4 bases at J, with 14 bases between the two ends. Germline V gene lookup returns CDR1 LNHNV and CDR2 YYDKDF (reference sequence). CDR3 length equals 14 residues. CDR3 sequence reads: CATSPSGRLYGYTF. CDR3 coding DNA: TGTGCCACCAGCCCTTCTGGCCGCCTCTATGGCTACACCTTC.

The rearrangement links TRBV6-6 to TRBJ2-7; 11 nucleotides agree with TRBD1. V lost 0 bases, J lost 9 bases, and 7 bases stayed unmatched. Per the germline V gene, CDR1 is MNHNY and CDR2 is SVGAGI (reference sequence). The CDR3 is made up of 15 amino acids. The CDR3 coding sequence is TGTGCCAGCAGTTACTCCGGGACAGGGGGATGGGGGCAGTACTTC. It encodes CASSYSGTGGWGQYF.

This clone has only a few counts. J is TRBJ1-6 and V is TRBV7-9; D unclear. Trimming cost V 5 bases and J 6 bases, with 8 bases left between them. CDR1 and CDR2 from the germline V gene are SEHNR and FQNEAQ (reference sequence). The CDR3 totals 13 residues. The CDR3 DNA follows: TGTGCCAGCAGCCCGGGTTTTAATTCACCCCTCCACTTT. This sequence encodes CASSPGFNSPLHF.

The table lists this clone with a few counts. The chain couples TRBV10-3 to TRBJ1-4; D remains ambiguous. The CDR3 contains 11 residues. Germline V gene sequence: CDR1 ENHRY, CDR2 SYGVKD. V was shortened by 7 bases and J by 8 bases, with 8 bases between the two germline ends. CDR3 amino acids: CAIKVQEKLFF. The CDR3 DNA reads as TGTGCCATCAAGGTCCAGGAAAAACTGTTTTTT.

V is TRBV18 and J is TRBJ2-6; D perhaps matches TRBD2 (5 bases). The V end lost 3 bases, the J end lost 3 bases, and 12 bases lay between the germline ends. Germline CDR1 and CDR2: KGHSH and LQKENI. The CDR3 has 16 residues. The CDR3 nucleotides read TGTGCCAGCTCACCCCCAGCAGGAGGTGGGGCCAACGTCCTGACTTTC. Protein: CASSPPAGGGANVLTF. The whole variable domain, remainder taken from reference TRBV18 and TRBJ2-6, is NAGVMQNPRHLVRRRGQEARLRCSPMKGHSHVYWYRQLPEEGLKFMVYLQKENIIDESGMPKERFSAEFPKEGPSILRIQQVVRGDSAAYFCASSPPAGGGANVLTFGAGSRLTVL.

A single count supports this clone. This chain joins TRBV7-9 and TRBJ1-1, with D maybe TRBD1 (5 bases). CDR1 and CDR2 from the germline V gene are SEHNR and FQNEAQ (reference sequence). The CDR3 is 15 residues long. Trimming took 5 bases from V and 1 from J, leaving 14 bases between them. CDR3 residues: CASSPGDRQNTEAFF. The CDR3 DNA sequence: TGTGCCAGCAGCCCAGGAGACAGACAGAACACTGAAGCTTTCTTT.

V gene TRBV7-9 combines with J gene TRBJ2-5, with D possibly called TRBD1 or TRBD2 (5 bases each). V lost 3 bases and J lost 2, with 10 bases in between. Germline-derived CDR1 and CDR2 are SEHNR and FQNEAQ (reference sequence). The CDR3 runs 14 residues. The chain's CDR3 is CASSFTGPQETQYF. The CDR3 bases are TGTGCCAGCAGCTTCACGGGGCCACAAGAGACCCAGTACTTC.

The chain combines TRBV19 with TRBJ1-3; a possible D gene is TRBD1 (5 bases). Trimming removed 1 base at V and 0 bases at J, with 10 bases between. This CDR3 contains 16 residues. Germline V CDR1 and CDR2: LNHDA, SQIVND (reference sequence). The CDR3: CASSIVGTYSGNTIYF. CDR3 DNA sequence: TGTGCCAGTAGTATAGTTGGGACTTACTCTGGAAACACCATATATTTT.

The chain employs TRBV7-9 and TRBJ1-5; no firm D call. This CDR3 comprises 15 residues. The germline CDR1 and CDR2 sequences are SEHNR and FQNEAQ (reference sequence). The germline V and J ends were trimmed by 5 bases and 0 bases, with 11 bases remaining between them. This chain's CDR3 is CASSQGLNSNQPQHF. For the CDR3, the DNA is TGTGCCAGCAGCCAAGGACTTAATAGCAATCAGCCCCAGCATTTT.

The V call is TRBV7-9, the J call TRBJ1-1; 7 positions match TRBD1. Germline V lookup: CDR1 SEHNR, CDR2 FQNEAQ (reference sequence). The CDR3 sequence is 15 residues long. The ends lost 4 bases at V and 2 bases at J; junction bases unmatched: 7. Here the CDR3 DNA reads TGTGCCAGCAGCTCCCCGGACAGGCCTAACACTGAAGCTTTCTTT. The encoded protein is CASSSPDRPNTEAFF.